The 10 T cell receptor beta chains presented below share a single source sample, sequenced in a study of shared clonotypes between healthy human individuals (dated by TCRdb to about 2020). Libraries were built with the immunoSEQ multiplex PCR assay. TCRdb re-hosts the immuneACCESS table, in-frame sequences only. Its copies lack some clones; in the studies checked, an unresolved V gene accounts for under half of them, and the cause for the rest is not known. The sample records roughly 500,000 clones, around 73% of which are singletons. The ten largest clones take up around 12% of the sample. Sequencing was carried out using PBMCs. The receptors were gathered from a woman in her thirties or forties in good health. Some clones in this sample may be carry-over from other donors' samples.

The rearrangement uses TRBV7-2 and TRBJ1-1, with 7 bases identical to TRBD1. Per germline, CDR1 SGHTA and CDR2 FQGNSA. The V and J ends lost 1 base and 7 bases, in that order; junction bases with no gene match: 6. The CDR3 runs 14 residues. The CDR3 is CASSLEQGLNEAFF. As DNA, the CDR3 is TGTGCCAGCAGCTTAGAACAGGGGCTAAATGAAGCTTTCTTT.

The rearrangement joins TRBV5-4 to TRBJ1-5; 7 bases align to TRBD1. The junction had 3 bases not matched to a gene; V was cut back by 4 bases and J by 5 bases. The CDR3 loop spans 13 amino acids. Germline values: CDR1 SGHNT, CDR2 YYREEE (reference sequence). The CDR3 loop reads CASSPGQDQPQHF. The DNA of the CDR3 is TGTGCCAGCAGCCCCGGACAGGATCAGCCCCAGCATTTT.

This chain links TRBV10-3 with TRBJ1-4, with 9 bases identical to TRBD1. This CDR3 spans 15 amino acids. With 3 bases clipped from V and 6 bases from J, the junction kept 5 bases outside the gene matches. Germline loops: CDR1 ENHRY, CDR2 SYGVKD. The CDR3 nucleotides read TGTGCCATCAGTGAATACAGGGGGCGTGATGAAAAACTGTTTTTT. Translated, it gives CAISEYRGRDEKLFF.

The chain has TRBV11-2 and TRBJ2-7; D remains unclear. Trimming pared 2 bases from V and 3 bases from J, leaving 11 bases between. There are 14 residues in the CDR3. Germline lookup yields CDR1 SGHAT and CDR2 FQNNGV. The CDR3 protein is CASSLSRVYYEQYF. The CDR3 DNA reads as TGTGCCAGCAGCTTATCGCGAGTTTACTACGAGCAGTACTTC.

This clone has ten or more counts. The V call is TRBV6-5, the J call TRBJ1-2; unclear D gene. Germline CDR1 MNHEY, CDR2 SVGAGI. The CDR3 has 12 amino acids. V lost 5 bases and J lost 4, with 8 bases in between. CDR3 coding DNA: TGTGCCAGCAGTAGTCAGTTCTATGGCTACACCTTC. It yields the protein CASSSQFYGYTF.

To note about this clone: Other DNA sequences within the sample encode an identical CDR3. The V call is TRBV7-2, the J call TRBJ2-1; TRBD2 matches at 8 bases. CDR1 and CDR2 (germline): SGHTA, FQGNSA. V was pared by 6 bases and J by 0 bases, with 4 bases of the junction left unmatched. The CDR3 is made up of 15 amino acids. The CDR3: CASSRSGSSYNEQFF. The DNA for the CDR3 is TGTGCCAGCAGTCGCAGCGGGAGCTCCTACAATGAGCAGTTCTTC.

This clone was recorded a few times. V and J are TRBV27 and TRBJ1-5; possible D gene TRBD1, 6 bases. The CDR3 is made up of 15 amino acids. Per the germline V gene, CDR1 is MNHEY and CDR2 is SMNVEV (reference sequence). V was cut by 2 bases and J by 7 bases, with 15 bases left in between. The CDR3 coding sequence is TGTGCCAGCAGTTTAACGCAGGGGCTAGGACAGCCCCAGCATTTT. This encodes CASSLTQGLGQPQHF.

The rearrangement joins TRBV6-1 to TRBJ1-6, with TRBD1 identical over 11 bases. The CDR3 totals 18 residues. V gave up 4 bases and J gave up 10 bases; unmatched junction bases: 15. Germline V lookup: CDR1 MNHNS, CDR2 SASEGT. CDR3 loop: CASSGFWFRDRGKSPLHF. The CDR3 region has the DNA TGTGCCAGCAGTGGTTTTTGGTTTCGGGACAGGGGGAAATCACCCCTCCACTTT.

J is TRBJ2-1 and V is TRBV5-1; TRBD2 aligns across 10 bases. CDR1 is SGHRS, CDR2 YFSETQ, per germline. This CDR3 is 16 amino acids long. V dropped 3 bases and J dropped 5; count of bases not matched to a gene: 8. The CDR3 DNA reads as TGCGCCAGCAGCTCTAGCGGGAGTCGTCAACACAATGAGCAGTTCTTC. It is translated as CASSSSGSRQHNEQFF.

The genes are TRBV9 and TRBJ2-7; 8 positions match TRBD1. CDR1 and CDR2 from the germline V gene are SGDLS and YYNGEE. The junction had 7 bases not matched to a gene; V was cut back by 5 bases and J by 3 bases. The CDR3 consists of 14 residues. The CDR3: CASSTGGYVYEQYF. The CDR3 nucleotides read TGTGCCAGCAGTACAGGGGGTTACGTCTACGAGCAGTACTTC.